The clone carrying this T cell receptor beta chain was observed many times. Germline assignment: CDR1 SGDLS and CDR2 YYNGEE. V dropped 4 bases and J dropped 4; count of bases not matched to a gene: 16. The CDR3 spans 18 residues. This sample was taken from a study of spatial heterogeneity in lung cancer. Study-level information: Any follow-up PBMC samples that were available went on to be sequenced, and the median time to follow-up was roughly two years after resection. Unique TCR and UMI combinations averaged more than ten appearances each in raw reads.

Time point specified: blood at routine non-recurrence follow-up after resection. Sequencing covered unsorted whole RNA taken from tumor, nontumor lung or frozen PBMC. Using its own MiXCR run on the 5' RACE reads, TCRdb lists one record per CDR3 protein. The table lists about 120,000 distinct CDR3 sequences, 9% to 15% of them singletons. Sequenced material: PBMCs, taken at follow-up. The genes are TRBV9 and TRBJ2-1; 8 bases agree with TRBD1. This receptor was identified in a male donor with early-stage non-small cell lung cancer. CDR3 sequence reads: CASSTSPAGQGRYNEQFF. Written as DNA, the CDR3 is TGTGCCAGCAGCACTTCCCCAGCTGGACAGGGTAGATACAATGAGCAGTTCTTC.